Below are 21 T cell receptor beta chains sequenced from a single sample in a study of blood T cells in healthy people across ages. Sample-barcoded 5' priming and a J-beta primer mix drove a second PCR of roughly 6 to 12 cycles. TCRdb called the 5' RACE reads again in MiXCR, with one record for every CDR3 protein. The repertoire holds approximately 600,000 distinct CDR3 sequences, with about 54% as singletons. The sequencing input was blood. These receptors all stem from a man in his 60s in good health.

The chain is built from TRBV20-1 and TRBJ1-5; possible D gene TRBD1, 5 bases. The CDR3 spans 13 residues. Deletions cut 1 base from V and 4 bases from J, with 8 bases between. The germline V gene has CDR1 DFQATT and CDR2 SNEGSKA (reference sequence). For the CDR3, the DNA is TGCAGTGCTAGAGGCAGGGATAATCAGCCCCAGCATTTT. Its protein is CSARGRDNQPQHF.

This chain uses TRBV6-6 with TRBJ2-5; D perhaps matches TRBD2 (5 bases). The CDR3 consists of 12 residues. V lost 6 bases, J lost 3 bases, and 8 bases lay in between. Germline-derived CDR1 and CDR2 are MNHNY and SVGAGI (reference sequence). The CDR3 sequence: CASRRAEETQYF. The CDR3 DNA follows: TGTGCCAGCAGGCGGGCTGAAGAGACCCAGTACTTC.

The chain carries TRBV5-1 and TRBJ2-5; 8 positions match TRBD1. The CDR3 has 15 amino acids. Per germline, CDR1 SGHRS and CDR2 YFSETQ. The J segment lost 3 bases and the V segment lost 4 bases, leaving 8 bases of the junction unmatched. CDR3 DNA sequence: TGCGCCAGCAGCCTCACCGGGACAGGAGAAGAGACCCAGTACTTC. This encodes CASSLTGTGEETQYF.

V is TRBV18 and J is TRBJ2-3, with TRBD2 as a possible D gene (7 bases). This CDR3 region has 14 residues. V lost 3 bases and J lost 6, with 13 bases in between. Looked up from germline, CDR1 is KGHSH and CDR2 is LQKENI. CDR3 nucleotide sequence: TGTGCCAGCTCACCCGACAGGACTAGGGATACGCAGTATTTT. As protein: CASSPDRTRDTQYF.

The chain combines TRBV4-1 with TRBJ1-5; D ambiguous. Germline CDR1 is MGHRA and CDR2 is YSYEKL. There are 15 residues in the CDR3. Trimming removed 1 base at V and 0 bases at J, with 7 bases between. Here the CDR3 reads CASSQGENSNQPQHF. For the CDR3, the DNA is TGCGCCAGCAGCCAAGGGGAAAATAGCAATCAGCCCCAGCATTTT.

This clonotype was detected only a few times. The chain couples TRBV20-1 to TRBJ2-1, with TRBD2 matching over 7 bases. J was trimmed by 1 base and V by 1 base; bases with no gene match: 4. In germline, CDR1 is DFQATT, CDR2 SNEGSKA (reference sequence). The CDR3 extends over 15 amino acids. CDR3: CSARAWGGSYNEQFF. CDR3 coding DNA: TGCAGTGCTAGAGCGTGGGGGGGGTCCTACAATGAGCAGTTCTTC.

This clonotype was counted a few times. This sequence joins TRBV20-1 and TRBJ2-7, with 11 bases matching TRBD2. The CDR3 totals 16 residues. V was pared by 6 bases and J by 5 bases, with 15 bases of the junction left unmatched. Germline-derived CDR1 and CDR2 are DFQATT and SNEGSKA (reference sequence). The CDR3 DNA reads TGCAGTGCGCGGATAGGGGCTAGCGGGGGGCCCCACGAGCAGTACTTC. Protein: CSARIGASGGPHEQYF.

The CDR3: CATGLAGADTQYF. Here the CDR3 DNA reads TGTGCCACCGGACTAGCGGGGGCAGATACGCAGTATTTT. This chain joins TRBV10-3 and TRBJ2-3; TRBD2 matches at 13 bases. V lost 10 bases to trimming and J lost 4 bases; unmatched junction nucleotides: 2. CDR1 and CDR2 from the germline V gene are ENHRY and SYGVKD. CDR3 length equals 13 residues.

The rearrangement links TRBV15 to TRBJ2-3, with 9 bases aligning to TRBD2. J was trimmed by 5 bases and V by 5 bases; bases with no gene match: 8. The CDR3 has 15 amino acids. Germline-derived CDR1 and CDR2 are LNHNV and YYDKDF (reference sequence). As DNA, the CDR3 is TGTGCCACCAGCGTGCAGCGGGGGGCCGTAGATACGCAGTATTTT. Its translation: CATSVQRGAVDTQYF.

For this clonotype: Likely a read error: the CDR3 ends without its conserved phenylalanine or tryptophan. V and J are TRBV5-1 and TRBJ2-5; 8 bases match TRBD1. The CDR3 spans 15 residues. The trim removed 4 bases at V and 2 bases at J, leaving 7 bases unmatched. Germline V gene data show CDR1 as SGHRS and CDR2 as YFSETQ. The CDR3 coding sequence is TGCGCCAGCAGCCCGCAGGGGGCCCAGCAAGAGACCCAGTACATC. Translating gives CASSPQGAQQETQYI.

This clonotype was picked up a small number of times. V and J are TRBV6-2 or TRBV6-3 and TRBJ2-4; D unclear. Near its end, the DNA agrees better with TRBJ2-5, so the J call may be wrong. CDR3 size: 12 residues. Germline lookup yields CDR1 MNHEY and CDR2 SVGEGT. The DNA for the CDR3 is TGTGCCAGCGCTGAAGGCCAAGAGACCCAGTACTTC. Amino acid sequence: CASAEGQETQYF.

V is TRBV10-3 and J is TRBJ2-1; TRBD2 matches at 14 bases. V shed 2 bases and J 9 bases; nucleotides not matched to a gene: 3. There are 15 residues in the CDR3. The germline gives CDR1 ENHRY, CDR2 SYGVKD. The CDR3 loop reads CAISEGLAGGLEQFF. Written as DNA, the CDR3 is TGTGCCATCAGTGAGGGACTAGCGGGGGGCCTTGAGCAGTTCTTC.

In DNA form, the CDR3 reads TGTGCCAGCAGTTACACAGGGGGCAGCACAGATACGCAGTATTTT. Translating gives CASSYTGGSTDTQYF. The chain joins TRBV6-6 to TRBJ2-3; 9 bases fit TRBD1. There are 15 residues in the CDR3. Germline-derived CDR1 and CDR2 are MNHNY and SVGAGI (reference sequence). V trimming: 2 bases; J trimming: 0 bases; junction bases outside the gene matches: 0.

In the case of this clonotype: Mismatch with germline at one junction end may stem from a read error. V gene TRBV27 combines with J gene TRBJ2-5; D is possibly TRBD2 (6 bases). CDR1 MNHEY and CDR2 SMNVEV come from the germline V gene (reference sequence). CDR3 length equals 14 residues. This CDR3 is CTSSSTRRGETQYF. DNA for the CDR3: TGTACCAGCAGTTCGACTAGGCGGGGAGAGACCCAGTACTTC.

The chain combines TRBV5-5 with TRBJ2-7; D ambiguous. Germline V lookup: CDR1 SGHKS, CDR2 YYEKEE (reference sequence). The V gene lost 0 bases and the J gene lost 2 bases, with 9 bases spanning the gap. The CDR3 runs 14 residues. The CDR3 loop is CASSLGAVTYEQYF. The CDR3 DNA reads TGTGCCAGCAGCTTGGGGGCAGTGACCTACGAGCAGTACTTC.

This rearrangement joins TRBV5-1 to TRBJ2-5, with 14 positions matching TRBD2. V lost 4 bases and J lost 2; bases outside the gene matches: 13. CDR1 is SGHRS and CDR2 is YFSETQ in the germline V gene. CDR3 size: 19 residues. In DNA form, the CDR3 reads TGCGCCAGCAGCGCCGGACTAGCGGGGGGCGGGGATCCTCAAGAGACCCAGTACTTC. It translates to CASSAGLAGGGDPQETQYF.

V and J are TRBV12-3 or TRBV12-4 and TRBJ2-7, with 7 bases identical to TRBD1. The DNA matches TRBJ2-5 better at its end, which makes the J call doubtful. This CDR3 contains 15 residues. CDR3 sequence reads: CASSYRTGPRETQYF. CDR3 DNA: TGTGCCAGCAGTTACCGGACAGGACCACGGGAGACCCAGTACTTC.

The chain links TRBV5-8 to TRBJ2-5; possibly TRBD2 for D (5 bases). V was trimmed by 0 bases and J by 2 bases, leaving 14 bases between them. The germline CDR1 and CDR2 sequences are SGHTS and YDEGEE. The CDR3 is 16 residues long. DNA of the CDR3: TGTGCCAGCAGCTTGGGCATACCGGGAACTCAAGAGACCCAGTACTTC. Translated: CASSLGIPGTQETQYF.

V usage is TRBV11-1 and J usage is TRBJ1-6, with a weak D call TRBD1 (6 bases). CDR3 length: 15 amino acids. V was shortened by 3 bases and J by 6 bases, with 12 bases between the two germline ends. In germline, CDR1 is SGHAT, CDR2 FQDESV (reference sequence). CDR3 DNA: TGTGCCAGCAGCTTGGCGGGACACACTAATTCACCCCTCCACTTT. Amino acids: CASSLAGHTNSPLHF.

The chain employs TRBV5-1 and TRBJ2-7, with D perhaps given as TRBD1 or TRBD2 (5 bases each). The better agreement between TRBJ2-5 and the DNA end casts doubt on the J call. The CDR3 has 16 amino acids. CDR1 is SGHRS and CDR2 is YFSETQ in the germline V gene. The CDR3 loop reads CASSSGPGAGQETQYF. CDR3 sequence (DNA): TGCGCCAGCAGCTCGGGGCCCGGGGCTGGACAAGAGACCCAGTACTTC.

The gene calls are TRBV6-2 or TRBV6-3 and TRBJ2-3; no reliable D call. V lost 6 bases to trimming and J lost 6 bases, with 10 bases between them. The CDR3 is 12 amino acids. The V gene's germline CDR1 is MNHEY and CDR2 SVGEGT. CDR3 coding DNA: TGTGCCAGCAGCCTAATTCAGGATACGCAGTATTTT. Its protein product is CASSLIQDTQYF.